The 20 T cell receptor beta chains presented below share a single source sample, sequenced in a study of cytomegalovirus exposure and HLA in healthy donors. TCRdb's copy holds only in-frame clones and misses some; the assay was immunoSEQ multiplex PCR. This sample carries over 200,000 clones, about 91% of them seen once, and the ten largest clones take 2.9%. Material: PBMCs. These receptors all come from a woman aged 18-29 years in good health and CMV-seronegative.

The chain couples TRBV10-3 to TRBJ1-5; D may be TRBD1 (5 bases). There are 16 residues in the CDR3. The germline CDR1 and CDR2 sequences are ENHRY and SYGVKD. V lost 0 bases, J lost 9 bases, and 18 bases lay in between. In nucleotides, the CDR3 is TGTGCCATCAGTGAGTCGGGGCAGTTAGGGTCTAGGCCCCAGCATTTT. As protein: CAISESGQLGSRPQHF.

The chain combines TRBV25-1 with TRBJ2-5, with 11 positions matching TRBD2. The CDR3 loop spans 16 amino acids. Germline V gene data show CDR1 as MGHDK and CDR2 as SYGVNS. Germline trimming cut 5 bases from V and 5 bases from J; bases unmatched to any gene: 10. CDR3 residues: CASSRGSGRAGETQYF. In DNA form, the CDR3 reads TGTGCCAGCAGTCGGGGTAGCGGGAGGGCCGGGGAGACCCAGTACTTC.

The chain couples TRBV10-3 to TRBJ1-1; maybe TRBD1 (6 bases). The CDR3 runs to 15 residues. Trimming stripped 0 bases from V and 6 bases from J, with 14 bases between. CDR1 and CDR2 (germline): ENHRY, SYGVKD. CDR3 residues: CAISESRQGSAEAFF. CDR3 DNA sequence: TGTGCCATCAGTGAGTCTCGGCAGGGGAGCGCTGAAGCTTTCTTT.

The chain employs TRBV7-3 and TRBJ2-3; tentatively, D is TRBD2 (5 bases). Germline CDR1 is SGHTA and CDR2 is FQGTGA. V was pared by 5 bases and J by 3 bases, with 12 bases between. This CDR3 has 14 amino acids. CDR3 coding DNA: TGTGCCAGCAGCCGAGGGTTCTGGACAGATACGCAGTATTTT. Residues: CASSRGFWTDTQYF. Drawing the rest from reference TRBV7-3 and TRBJ2-3, the complete variable domain is GAGVSQTPSNKVTEKGKYVELRCDPISGHTALYWYRQSLGQGPEFLIYFQGTGAADDSGLPNDRFFAVRPEGSVSTLKIQRTERGDSAVYLCASSRGFWTDTQYFGPGTRLTVL.

The rearrangement joins TRBV6-1 to TRBJ2-7, with D perhaps matching TRBD1 (6 bases). The V gene lost 1 base and the J gene lost 11 bases, with 6 bases spanning the gap. This CDR3 is 10 amino acids long. In germline, CDR1 is MNHNS, CDR2 SASEGT. DNA for the CDR3: TGTGCCAGCAGTGAAGACAGGGAGTACTTC. Protein sequence: CASSEDREYF.

This clone has only one observation. The CDR3 loop is CASSLPTSGPYNEQFF. Written as DNA, the CDR3 is TGTGCCAGCAGTTTGCCTACTAGCGGCCCCTACAATGAGCAGTTCTTC. V and J are TRBV28 and TRBJ2-1, with TRBD2 identical over 8 bases. Germline V gene sequence: CDR1 MDHEN, CDR2 SYDVKM. The trim removed 3 bases at V and 2 bases at J, leaving 6 bases unmatched. The CDR3 is 16 amino acids.

CDR3 amino acids: CATSDTGHSNTEAFF. DNA of the CDR3: TGTGCCACCAGCGATACGGGACACTCGAACACTGAAGCTTTCTTT. The chain uses TRBV15 and TRBJ1-1, with a possible D match to TRBD1 (6 bases). The CDR3 has 15 amino acids. CDR1 is LNHNV and CDR2 is YYDKDF in the germline V gene (reference sequence). V lost 5 bases and J 1 base, leaving 14 bases between the germline ends.

The gene calls are TRBV28 and TRBJ2-7, with TRBD1 identical over 8 bases. The germline V gene has CDR1 MDHEN and CDR2 SYDVKM. CDR3 length: 17 residues. The V and J ends lost 6 bases and 0 bases, in that order; junction bases with no gene match: 13. For the CDR3, the DNA is TGTGCCAGCAGCTTTCTCCACCGGGACAGGAACTCCTACGAGCAGTACTTC. It specifies CASSFLHRDRNSYEQYF.

The chain recombines TRBV28 with TRBJ1-5, with 7 bases aligning to TRBD1. The junction had 0 bases not matched to a gene; V was cut back by 2 bases and J by 5 bases. Germline CDR1 and CDR2: MDHEN and SYDVKM. CDR3 length equals 13 residues. In DNA, the CDR3 is TGTGCCAGCAGTTTAACAGGGGATCAGCCCCAGCATTTT. Translation: CASSLTGDQPQHF.

The V gene is TRBV28, the J gene TRBJ1-4; D not certain. V gave up 3 bases and J gave up 5 bases, with 10 bases separating them. There are 14 residues in the CDR3. Germline CDR1 is MDHEN and CDR2 is SYDVKM. CDR3 nucleotides: TGTGCCAGCAGTTTCCCGGGTCTAAATGAAAAACTGTTTTTT. Translating it yields CASSFPGLNEKLFF.

The chain joins TRBV4-1 to TRBJ2-1; a weak D match, TRBD1 (5 bases). The CDR3 contains 14 residues. The V gene lost 4 bases and the J gene lost 1 base, with 8 bases spanning the gap. Germline V gene sequence: CDR1 MGHRA, CDR2 YSYEKL. CDR3 residues: CASSPGFSYNEQFF. Written as DNA, the CDR3 is TGCGCCAGCAGCCCAGGGTTTTCCTACAATGAGCAGTTCTTC.

The chain carries TRBV18 and TRBJ2-6; tentative D call: TRBD1 (5 bases). CDR3 length: 19 amino acids. Germline CDR1 and CDR2: KGHSH and LQKENI. Trimming pared 3 bases from V and 0 bases from J, leaving 18 bases between. This chain's CDR3 is CASSPYSLNRLSGANVLTF. In DNA form, the CDR3 reads TGTGCCAGCTCACCCTACTCCTTAAACAGGCTCTCTGGGGCCAACGTCCTGACTTTC.

V is TRBV27 and J is TRBJ1-1, with 10 positions matching TRBD1. This CDR3 has 16 residues. CDR1 MNHEY and CDR2 SMNVEV come from the germline V gene (reference sequence). V was pared by 10 bases and J by 2 bases, with 13 bases of the junction left unmatched. The CDR3 DNA follows: TGTGCCACCAAACCCGGGACAGGGGCTCCTAACACTGAAGCTTTCTTT. This encodes CATKPGTGAPNTEAFF.

This clone was counted a few times. V and J are TRBV27 and TRBJ1-1; D possibly corresponds to TRBD1 (6 bases). This CDR3 contains 14 residues. The V end lost 5 bases, the J end lost 3 bases, and 13 bases lay between the germline ends. Germline V CDR1 and CDR2: MNHEY, SMNVEV (reference sequence). The CDR3 coding sequence is TGTGCCAGCAGTGCAATATCAGGGGACACTGAAGCTTTCTTT. Translating gives CASSAISGDTEAFF.

The chain recombines TRBV6-5 with TRBJ2-1; D may be TRBD2 (6 bases). The CDR3 contains 11 residues. Germline values: CDR1 MNHEY, CDR2 SVGAGI. With 5 bases removed from V and 7 bases from J, the gap between germline ends came to 6 bases. The CDR3 is CASSGRNEQFF. The CDR3 coding sequence is TGTGCCAGCAGTGGGAGGAATGAGCAGTTCTTC.

This chain uses TRBV5-1 with TRBJ1-1; tentatively, D is TRBD1 (5 bases). The CDR3 is 17 amino acids. Trimming shortened V by 1 base and J by 0 bases, and 16 bases separated the two germline ends. Germline values: CDR1 SGHRS, CDR2 YFSETQ. The CDR3 DNA sequence: TGCGCCAGCAGCTTGCCTGGGGCAGGAGGGGTGAACACTGAAGCTTTCTTT. This translates into CASSLPGAGGVNTEAFF. The full variable domain, with the rest looked up from reference TRBV5-1 and TRBJ1-1, is KAGVTQTPRYLIKTRGQQVTLSCSPISGHRSVSWYQQTPGQGLQFLFEYFSETQRNKGNFPGRFSGRQFSNSRSEMNVSTLELGDSALYLCASSLPGAGGVNTEAFFGQGTRLTVV.

The V call is TRBV28, the J call TRBJ1-2; 9 bases fit TRBD1. The CDR3 has 17 residues. Trimming took 5 bases from V and 0 from J; bases not matched to a gene: 10. CDR1 and CDR2 (germline): MDHEN, SYDVKM. The CDR3 spells CASSPFAGTGTNYGYTF. In nucleotides, the CDR3 is TGTGCCAGCAGTCCATTTGCCGGGACAGGGACTAACTATGGCTACACCTTC.

The rearrangement joins TRBV2 to TRBJ2-7; 12 bases are shared with TRBD1. The germline CDR1 and CDR2 sequences are SNHLY and FYNNEI. The CDR3 is 15 residues long. With 6 bases clipped from V and 0 bases from J, the junction kept 3 bases outside the gene matches. CDR3 sequence reads: CASRGQGASSYEQYF. In DNA form, the CDR3 reads TGTGCCAGCAGGGGACAGGGGGCGTCCTCCTACGAGCAGTACTTC.

V gene TRBV19 combines with J gene TRBJ2-4; TRBD2 agrees at 11 bases. Germline V lookup: CDR1 LNHDA, CDR2 SQIVND (reference sequence). V dropped 1 base and J dropped 0; count of bases not matched to a gene: 14. The CDR3 covers 21 residues. The CDR3 loop reads CASSIVFKGLAETLAKNIQYF. CDR3 nucleotide sequence: TGTGCCAGTAGTATAGTCTTCAAGGGACTAGCGGAAACACTAGCCAAAAACATTCAGTACTTC.

The chain carries TRBV7-2 and TRBJ2-5; 8 bases agree with TRBD2. Per germline, CDR1 SGHTA and CDR2 FQGNSA. CDR3 length: 16 amino acids. Trimming took 3 bases from V and 2 from J; bases not matched to a gene: 8. CDR3 region: CASSFVGTSGQETQYF. DNA of the CDR3: TGTGCCAGCAGCTTCGTCGGAACTAGCGGACAAGAGACCCAGTACTTC. Full variable domain (remainder filled in from reference TRBV7-2 and TRBJ2-5): GAGVSQSPSNKVTEKGKDVELRCDPISGHTALYWYRQSLGQGLEFLIYFQGNSAPDKSGLPSDRFSAERTGGSVSTLTIQRTQQEDSAVYLCASSFVGTSGQETQYFGPGTRLLVL.